Listed below are T cell receptor beta chains from one sample, sequenced in a study of post-analysis software for immune sequencing data. TCRdb ran MiXCR on the PCR reads and lists one entry per CDR3 protein. The table records 550,000 to 700,000 distinct CDR3 sequences, around 40% of them present only once. The specimen sequenced was blood. Receptors originate from a girl aged 5 to 17 with multiple sclerosis. The CDR3 runs from the conserved cysteine through the conserved F or W. The D gene is left open where the match is weak. The size entry is marked missing in some rows and otherwise reads once, few, many or a size class.

TRBD2 | TRBJ2-7 | few | TRBV12-3/TRBV12-4 | CASSLSGGRTYEQYF | TGTGCCAGCAGTTTGAGCGGCGGGAGAACCTACGAGCAGTACTTC
. | TRBJ2-3 | few | TRBV7-9 | CASSLAVAGTSTDTQYF | TGTGCCAGCAGCTTAGCGGTTGCGGGCACTAGCACAGATACGCAGTATTTT
TRBD1 | TRBJ2-5 | many | TRBV18 | CASSPPGLTGSREAQYF | TGTGCCAGCTCACCACCCGGATTGACAGGGTCAAGAGAGGCCCAGTACTTC
. | TRBJ1-5 | . | TRBV30 | CAWSGTAGGQPQHF | TGTGCCTGGAGTGGGACAGCCGGCGGTCAGCCCCAGCATTTT
. | TRBJ2-7 | once | TRBV20-1 | CSAEKGGRGETRYF | TGCAGTGCAGAGAAGGGGGGTAGGGGAGAGACCCGGTACTTC
. | TRBJ1-1 | . | TRBV12-3/TRBV12-4 | CASSPPAGVTEAFF | TGTGCCAGCAGTCCCCCGGCAGGGGTAACTGAAGCTTTCTTT
. | TRBJ2-7 | few | TRBV10-2 | CASSEHGVYYEQYF | TGCGCCAGCAGTGAGCATGGGGTTTACTACGAGCAGTACTTC
TRBD1 | TRBJ1-2 | . | TRBV6-5 | CASTPRDRVHGYTF | TGTGCCAGCACCCCCAGGGACAGGGTTCATGGCTACACCTTC
. | TRBJ1-1 | . | TRBV3-1 | CASSPEGGGGTEAFF | TGTGCCAGCAGCCCCGAGGGGGGAGGCGGCACTGAAGCTTTCTTT
TRBD2 | TRBJ2-3 | . | TRBV12-3/TRBV12-4 | CATSGGDTQYF | TGTGCCACCAGCGGGGGGGATACGCAGTATTTT
TRBD2 | TRBJ2-1 | . | TRBV12-3/TRBV12-4 | CASSLRLAGRNNEQFF | TGTGCCAGCAGTTTGAGGCTAGCGGGGAGAAACAATGAGCAGTTCTTC
. | TRBJ2-2 | few | TRBV12-3/TRBV12-4 | CASSSVTGELFF | TGTGCCAGCAGTTCGGTAACCGGGGAGCTGTTTTTT
. | TRBJ1-1 | once | TRBV4-1 | CASSQERGTEAFF | TGCGCCAGCAGCCAAGAGAGGGGTACTGAAGCTTTCTTT
. | TRBJ2-5 | . | TRBV20-1 | CSAQNRDLDEETQYF | TGCAGTGCTCAGAACCGGGACTTGGACGAAGAGACCCAGTACTTC
TRBD2 | TRBJ2-1 | . | TRBV6-2/TRBV6-3 | CASSYLTSEGEQFF | TGTGCCAGCAGTTACCTGACTAGCGAGGGTGAGCAGTTCTTC
TRBD2 | TRBJ2-3 | . | TRBV5-1 | CASSRSGSYTDTQYF | TGCGCCAGCAGCCGAAGCGGGAGTTACACAGATACGCAGTATTTT
. | TRBJ2-5 | . | TRBV12-3/TRBV12-4 | CASSFLGQETQYF | TGTGCCAGCAGCTTTCTGGGCCAAGAGACCCAGTACTTC
TRBD2 | TRBJ2-1 | . | TRBV12-3/TRBV12-4 | CASSFRASGSSYNEQFF | TGTGCCAGCAGTTTTAGGGCTAGCGGTAGCTCCTACAATGAGCAGTTCTTC
. | TRBJ2-6 | . | TRBV12-3/TRBV12-4 | CASRRPDSGANVLTF | TGTGCCAGCAGGAGGCCCGACTCTGGGGCCAACGTCCTGACTTTC
TRBD1 | TRBJ1-2 | few | TRBV28 | CASGTGAASANYGYTF | TGTGCCAGCGGCACAGGGGCCGCCTCAGCTAACTATGGCTACACCTTC
. | TRBJ2-1 | . | TRBV20-1 | CSADAYNEQFF | TGCAGTGCTGACGCCTACAATGAGCAGTTCTTC
. | TRBJ1-2 | few | TRBV20-1 | CSASPRNYGYTF | TGCAGTGCTAGCCCCAGGAACTATGGCTACACCTTC
TRBD1 | TRBJ2-3 | few | TRBV10-3 | CAISKNSGTGGTDTQYF | TGTGCCATCAGTAAGAATTCCGGGACAGGGGGAACAGATACGCAGTATTTT
TRBD1 | TRBJ1-2 | . | TRBV9 | CASSDRDRSLNYGYTF | TGTGCCAGCAGCGATAGGGACAGATCCCTTAACTATGGCTACACCTTC
. | TRBJ1-2 | few | TRBV12-3/TRBV12-4 | CASSSGPRISGYTF | TGTGCCAGCAGTTCCGGGCCGCGGATATCTGGCTACACCTTC
. | TRBJ1-4 | once | TRBV10-2 | CASSALKNEKLFF | TGCGCCAGCAGTGCCCTAAAGAATGAAAAACTGTTTTTT
TRBD1 | TRBJ2-1 | few | TRBV6-6 | CASSYLRDRGPVGEQFF | TGTGCCAGCAGTTACCTCAGGGACAGGGGACCCGTAGGGGAGCAGTTCTTC
TRBD1 | TRBJ2-7 | few | TRBV10-3 | CAISESDRGATYEQYF | TGTGCCATCAGTGAGTCGGACAGGGGCGCTACCTACGAGCAGTACTTC
. | TRBJ1-5 | few | TRBV27 | CASSWTGDGQPQHF | TGTGCCAGCAGTTGGACCGGGGACGGCCAGCCCCAGCATTTT
. | TRBJ1-2 | . | TRBV4-2 | CASSQGPGVNYGYTF | TGTGCCAGCAGCCAAGGTCCAGGGGTCAACTATGGCTACACCTTC
. | TRBJ1-4 | . | TRBV12-3/TRBV12-4 | CASSINRVQSEKLFF | TGTGCCAGCAGTATTAACAGGGTCCAGTCTGAAAAACTGTTTTTT
TRBD1 | TRBJ2-5 | few | TRBV12-3/TRBV12-4 | CASRLGTGETQYF | TGTGCCAGCAGACTAGGGACAGGGGAGACCCAGTACTTC
. | TRBJ2-5 | few | TRBV7-2 | CASSLRSGGGETQYF | TGTGCCAGCAGCTTAAGATCCGGGGGCGGGGAGACCCAGTACTTC
. | TRBJ2-1 | . | TRBV3-1 | CASSQSFSSYNEQFF | TGTGCCAGCAGCCAATCGTTTAGCTCCTACAATGAGCAGTTCTTC
TRBD1 | TRBJ2-1 | . | TRBV7-9 | CASSLAQGAVSNEQFF | TGTGCCAGCAGCCTAGCGCAGGGGGCTGTATCGAATGAGCAGTTCTTC
. | TRBJ2-5 | few | TRBV29-1 | CSVEDGAQPGETQYF | TGCAGCGTTGAAGATGGGGCACAGCCGGGGGAGACCCAGTACTTC
. | TRBJ1-2 | few | TRBV24-1 | CATSDFDSNYGYTF | TGTGCCACCAGTGATTTTGACAGCAACTATGGCTACACCTTC
. | TRBJ2-7 | few | TRBV29-1 | CSVGTYEQYF | TGCAGCGTTGGGACTTACGAGCAGTACTTC
. | TRBJ2-7 | few | TRBV29-1 | CSVGVLYEQYF | TGCAGCGTTGGGGTACTTTACGAGCAGTACTTC
. | TRBJ1-2 | . | TRBV12-5 | CASGLFDYYGYTF | TGTGCTAGTGGTTTGTTCGACTACTATGGCTACACCTTC
. | TRBJ2-7 | once | TRBV12-5 | CASGLVRWVGGGGYEQYF | TGCGCTAGTGGTTTGGTACGTTGGGTGGGAGGGGGAGGATACGAGCAGTACTTC
TRBD1 | TRBJ1-5 | . | TRBV12-3/TRBV12-4 | CASSLAGTFDRGGQPQHF | TGTGCCAGCAGTTTAGCGGGTACCTTCGACAGGGGAGGGCAGCCCCAGCATTTT